What follows is one T cell receptor (beta chain) and its context. Its antigen is not identified. This entry belongs to a study of cytomegalovirus exposure and HLA in healthy donors. Study outcomes and limitations: The only immune exposure information that was available was CMV serostatus.

The PCR made use of 60 Vbeta and 13 Jbeta primers. Repertoires were generated with immunoSEQ multiplex PCR, while TCRdb's copy carries only in-frame clones and drops some. The repertoire has 200,000 or so clones, approximately 80% of them found once; the top ten carry just over 2%. The CDR3 sequence is 15 residues long. The V segment lost 5 bases and the J segment 0 bases; nucleotides outside the gene matches: 4. Per germline, CDR1 MNHNS and CDR2 SASEGT. This sequence joins TRBV6-1 and TRBJ2-3; 8 nucleotides align to TRBD1. The receptor was derived from a woman aged 18 to 35 in good health and CMV-seropositive. Sequenced material: PBMCs. CDR3 bases: TGTGCCAGCAGTCGGACAGGGATTAGCACAGATACGCAGTATTTT. It encodes CASSRTGISTDTQYF.